This TCR beta chain was sequenced for a study of OX40 agonist ivuxolimab in advanced cancers. Study as a whole: Patients with prior anti-PD-1, anti-PD-L1 or anti-CTLA-4 therapy were eligible; roughly 40% had some.

Findings of the study overall: The study did not work out the antigen specificity of the expanded peripheral T cells. Averaged across samples, CD8+ T cells carried more expanded clones than CD4+ did.

The junction had 2 bases not matched to a gene; V was cut back by 1 base and J by 5 bases. CDR1 is LNHNV and CDR2 is YYDKDF in the germline V gene (reference sequence). The CDR3 runs to 14 residues. It was autoimmune disease history or systemic immunosuppression that excluded patients. Clones were sequenced by immunoSEQ multiplex PCR, and TCRdb holds only the in-frame ones, with some missing. The table includes about 69,000 clones, more than 70% detected once. Note on this clone: What it recognizes is unknown.

The sample in question was CD4+ or CD8+ T cells sorted from blood, obtained in a trial of the OX40 agonist ivuxolimab. The V and J genes are TRBV15 and TRBJ1-5; 7 nucleotides agree with TRBD1. This clonotype originated in an adult with an advanced solid tumor such as melanoma, head and neck, liver or kidney cancer. The chain's CDR3 is CATSRGDSYQPQHF. Here the CDR3 DNA reads TGTGCCACCAGCAGAGGGGACAGCTATCAGCCCCAGCATTTT.